Following are 21 T cell receptor beta chains from one sample sequenced in a study of blood T cell repertoires in COVID-19. Data came from immunoSEQ multiplex PCR; TCRdb stores just in-frame clones and leaves some out. The table lists about 160,000 clones, 80% to 95% of them singletons. Source material: peripheral blood. These receptors came from a man aged 30 to 45 with COVID-19, enrolled during active disease.

This sequence joins TRBV28 and TRBJ1-2; 7 nucleotides align to TRBD1. The CDR3 length is 13 residues. CDR1 and CDR2 (germline): MDHEN, SYDVKM. The junction had 5 bases not matched to a gene; V was cut back by 6 bases and J by 4 bases. CDR3 amino acids: CASSSGQSYGYTF. The CDR3, as DNA: TGTGCCAGCAGCTCGGGACAGTCCTATGGCTACACCTTC.

This clone was picked up one time. The rearrangement links TRBV18 to TRBJ1-3; 8 bases align to TRBD1. The CDR3 is 15 amino acids. The junction had 5 bases not matched to a gene; V was cut back by 4 bases and J by 3 bases. Per germline, CDR1 KGHSH and CDR2 LQKENI. This CDR3 reads CASSLDRGGGNTIYF. Here the CDR3 DNA reads TGTGCCAGCTCACTCGACAGGGGAGGTGGAAACACCATATATTTT.

The V call is TRBV19, the J call TRBJ2-7, with a possible D match to TRBD1 (6 bases). The CDR3 consists of 15 residues. The germline V and J ends were trimmed by 3 bases and 3 bases, with 15 bases remaining between them. In germline, CDR1 is LNHDA, CDR2 SQIVND (reference sequence). CDR3 region: CASSMRDTLFYEQYF. The CDR3 nucleotides read TGTGCCAGTAGTATGAGGGACACCTTATTCTACGAGCAGTACTTC.

Note on this clone: The same CDR3 can be traced to other DNA sequences in this sample. This chain joins TRBV3-1 (or the pseudogene TRBV3-2) and TRBJ1-2, with 8 bases that match TRBD1. The CDR3 totals 14 residues. The germline V gene has CDR1 LGHDT and CDR2 YNNKEL (reference sequence). The junction had 2 bases not matched to a gene; V was cut back by 2 bases and J by 3 bases. CDR3 DNA: TGTGCCAGCAGCCAACAGGGGGCAGACTATGGCTACACCTTC. Protein product: CASSQQGADYGYTF.

The J gene is TRBJ1-4, the V gene TRBV4-3, with D perhaps matching TRBD1 (6 bases). The ends were cut back, 8 bases at V and 3 bases at J, with 16 bases in the middle. This CDR3 region has 15 residues. Germline CDR1 LGHNA, CDR2 YSLEER. This CDR3 is CASRRTGQANEKLFF. The CDR3 DNA is TGCGCCAGCCGAAGAACAGGGCAGGCTAATGAAAAACTGTTTTTT.

The CDR3 region has the DNA TGTGCCAGCAGTCTTGAGGATGCAGAGACCCAGTACTTC. Its protein is CASSLEDAETQYF. The chain recombines TRBV14 with TRBJ2-5; no definite D call. The length of the CDR3 is 13 residues. The V gene lost 6 bases and the J gene lost 4 bases, with 12 bases spanning the gap. CDR1 is SGHDN, CDR2 FVKESK, per germline.

The table lists this clone with a count of one. V usage is TRBV19 and J usage is TRBJ1-1, with 8 bases that match TRBD1. Looked up from germline, CDR1 is LNHDA and CDR2 is SQIVND (reference sequence). This CDR3 has 12 residues. V dropped 9 bases and J dropped 4; count of bases not matched to a gene: 4. The CDR3 sequence: CASGQGVTEAFF. CDR3 DNA sequence: TGTGCCAGCGGACAGGGAGTCACTGAAGCTTTCTTT.

This chain connects TRBV6-1 to TRBJ1-2, with D unclear. Trimming removed 2 bases from V and 4 bases from J, with 5 bases in between. Germline V gene data show CDR1 as MNHNS and CDR2 as SASEGT. CDR3 length equals 12 residues. As DNA, the CDR3 is TGTGCCAGCAGTGAACAGGTCTATGGCTACACCTTC. Translated, it gives CASSEQVYGYTF.

The chain is built from TRBV7-3 and TRBJ1-2; D remains ambiguous. The CDR3 has 14 residues. Germline assignment: CDR1 SGHTA and CDR2 FQGTGA. The V gene lost 1 base and the J gene lost 6 bases, with 12 bases spanning the gap. CDR3 sequence reads: CASSLSAGWDGYTF. In nucleotides, the CDR3 is TGTGCCAGCAGCTTAAGTGCGGGGTGGGATGGCTACACCTTC. Together with reference TRBV7-3 and TRBJ1-2, the CDR3 gives the full variable domain: GAGVSQTPSNKVTEKGKYVELRCDPISGHTALYWYRQSLGQGPEFLIYFQGTGAADDSGLPNDRFFAVRPEGSVSTLKIQRTERGDSAVYLCASSLSAGWDGYTFGSGTRLTVV.

V usage is TRBV19 and J usage is TRBJ1-5, with TRBD1 matching over 9 bases. Germline V gene data show CDR1 as LNHDA and CDR2 as SQIVND (reference sequence). V dropped 2 bases and J dropped 7; count of bases not matched to a gene: 9. This CDR3 spans 16 amino acids. The CDR3 nucleotides are TGTGCCAGTAGTATATTAAGAGGACAGGGGCACCAGCCCCAGCATTTT. This gives the protein CASSILRGQGHQPQHF.

The chain has TRBV18 and TRBJ1-1, with TRBD1 matching over 10 bases. Losses at the gene ends were 2 bases for V and 2 bases for J; bases not matched to a gene: 5. The CDR3 runs 16 residues. Germline assignment: CDR1 KGHSH and CDR2 LQKENI. CDR3 protein: CASSPRQGAGNTEAFF. The CDR3 nucleotides read TGTGCCAGCTCACCAAGACAGGGGGCAGGAAACACTGAAGCTTTCTTT.

This clone was picked up one time. The chain uses TRBV2 and TRBJ1-1; D is perhaps TRBD1 (6 bases). The CDR3 has 14 residues. V was clipped by 7 bases and J by 2 bases, with 14 bases between them. Germline CDR1 and CDR2: SNHLY and FYNNEI. In DNA form, the CDR3 reads TGTGCCAGCAACCGGGGGGGGCGAAACACTGAAGCTTTCTTT. Its translation is CASNRGGRNTEAFF.

The genes are TRBV7-9 and TRBJ1-3; TRBD1 aligns across 8 bases. In germline, CDR1 is SEHNR, CDR2 FQNEAQ (reference sequence). V dropped 10 bases and J dropped 0; count of bases not matched to a gene: 5. This CDR3 has 14 amino acids. The DNA for the CDR3 is TGTGCCATAGACAGGGGCTCCTCTGGAAACACCATATATTTT. Its translation: CAIDRGSSGNTIYF.

The chain is built from TRBV4-1 and TRBJ2-1; possible D gene TRBD1, 6 bases. Trimming removed 0 bases from V and 6 bases from J, with 12 bases in between. The germline gives CDR1 MGHRA, CDR2 YSYEKL. The CDR3 has 15 amino acids. The CDR3 is CASSQDSQGSNEQFF. Written as DNA, the CDR3 is TGCGCCAGCAGCCAAGATTCGCAGGGGAGCAATGAGCAGTTCTTC.

The rearrangement joins TRBV12-3 or TRBV12-4 to TRBJ2-1; D is ambiguous. The CDR3 runs to 12 residues. Trimming stripped 0 bases from V and 12 bases from J, with 9 bases between. The CDR3 DNA follows: TGTGCCAGCAGTTTAGCGGAGCATCCGCAGTTCTTC. Translation: CASSLAEHPQFF.

The chain employs TRBV5-1 and TRBJ1-1; tentatively, D is TRBD1 (5 bases). The CDR3 has 14 amino acids. Germline CDR1 and CDR2: SGHRS and YFSETQ. V dropped 4 bases and J dropped 3 bases, with 13 bases sitting between them. Here the CDR3 DNA reads TGCGCCAGCAGCGGAAGGACAAGGTACACTGAAGCTTTCTTT. Its translation: CASSGRTRYTEAFF.

This sequence joins TRBV6-5 and TRBJ2-3; TRBD1 matches at 7 bases. Germline lookup yields CDR1 MNHEY and CDR2 SVGAGI. The V segment lost 5 bases and the J segment 2 bases; nucleotides outside the gene matches: 7. The CDR3 is made up of 15 amino acids. CDR3 amino acids: CASSQSGQITDTQYF. Written as DNA, the CDR3 is TGTGCCAGCAGTCAATCGGGACAGATCACAGATACGCAGTATTTT.

The chain uses TRBV6-6 and TRBJ1-4; 9 nucleotides align to TRBD1. With 5 bases clipped from V and 5 bases from J, the junction kept 3 bases outside the gene matches. CDR3 size: 14 residues. Per germline, CDR1 MNHNY and CDR2 SVGAGI (reference sequence). CDR3 region: CASSDTGGNEKLFF. In nucleotides, the CDR3 is TGTGCCAGCAGTGATACAGGGGGCAATGAAAAACTGTTTTTT.

This clone was seen a single time. The rearrangement uses TRBV18 and TRBJ1-1; D call uncertain. CDR1 and CDR2 from the germline V gene are KGHSH and LQKENI. The CDR3 is 18 amino acids. Trimming cost V 0 bases and J 2 bases, with 19 bases left between them. CDR3 nucleotide sequence: TGTGCCAGCTCACCACCCAATAGTTATGAAGGGAGAAACACTGAAGCTTTCTTT. This sequence encodes CASSPPNSYEGRNTEAFF.

The chain is built from TRBV6-5 and TRBJ2-1; TRBD1 aligns across 11 bases. Germline CDR1 MNHEY, CDR2 SVGAGI. Trimming at V came to 5 bases and at J to 8 bases, leaving 8 bases not matched to a gene. The CDR3 sequence is 15 residues long. In DNA, the CDR3 is TGTGCCAGCAGTACCGGGACAGGGGGGTATGATGAGCAGTTCTTC. This sequence encodes CASSTGTGGYDEQFF.

This chain uses TRBV5-4 with TRBJ2-5, with 7 bases fitting TRBD1. After removal of 1 base from V and 3 bases from J, the junction contained 3 bases not matched to a gene. Germline V gene sequence: CDR1 SGHNT, CDR2 YYREEE (reference sequence). This CDR3 is built from 14 residues. The CDR3 region is CASSLLGQKETQYF. The DNA for the CDR3 is TGTGCCAGCAGCTTGTTGGGACAGAAAGAGACCCAGTACTTC.